A selection of T cell receptor beta chains follows, all from one sample in a study of CD8 T cells in Susac syndrome. TCRdb reprocessed the immunoSEQ multiplex PCR reads via MiXCR and lists one record per CDR3 protein. The sample contains some 300,000 distinct CDR3 sequences, roughly 85% of which appear only once. Sequences were obtained from CD8+ T cells from PBMCs. All receptors come from a human donor with multiple sclerosis. CDR3s include the opening cysteine and the closing phenylalanine or tryptophan. D genes are given only for firm matches. Some rows mark clone size as missing; the rest say once, few, many or name a class of expanded clone.

d_gene: TRBD2
abundance: NA
j_gene: TRBJ2-3
v_gene: TRBV27
CDR3aa: CASSGRADTQYF
CDR3nt: TGTGCCAGCAGCGGGAGGGCAGATACGCAGTATTTT

d_gene: NA
abundance: few
j_gene: TRBJ2-7
v_gene: TRBV6-2/TRBV6-3
CDR3aa: CASRSWEQYF
CDR3nt: TGTGCCAGCCGCAGCTGGGAGCAGTACTTC

d_gene: NA
abundance: NA
j_gene: TRBJ2-5
v_gene: TRBV28
CDR3aa: CASSLPGQRETQYF
CDR3nt: TGTGCCAGCAGTTTACCAGGGCAAAGAGAGACCCAGTACTTC

d_gene: TRBD2
abundance: NA
j_gene: TRBJ2-3
v_gene: TRBV29-1
CDR3aa: CSVEDLGLAGDLTDTQYF
CDR3nt: TGCAGCGTTGAAGATCTAGGACTAGCGGGAGACCTCACAGATACGCAGTATTTT

d_gene: NA
abundance: NA
j_gene: TRBJ2-7
v_gene: TRBV20-1
CDR3aa: CSVLEGVSFEQYF
CDR3nt: TGCAGTGTACTAGAGGGGGTCTCCTTCGAGCAGTACTTC

d_gene: TRBD1
abundance: few
j_gene: TRBJ1-2
v_gene: TRBV5-1
CDR3aa: CASSLGTGVFYGYTF
CDR3nt: TGCGCCAGCAGCCTGGGGACAGGGGTTTTCTATGGCTACACCTTC

d_gene: TRBD2
abundance: NA
j_gene: TRBJ2-3
v_gene: TRBV7-9
CDR3aa: CASSPQRSSGVTDTQYF
CDR3nt: TGTGCCAGCAGCCCCCAAAGGTCTAGCGGAGTCACAGATACGCAGTATTTT

d_gene: NA
abundance: NA
j_gene: TRBJ2-3
v_gene: TRBV12-3/TRBV12-4
CDR3aa: CASSYPEDGTDTQYF
CDR3nt: TGTGCCAGCAGCTACCCTGAGGATGGTACAGATACGCAGTATTTT

d_gene: TRBD1
abundance: few
j_gene: TRBJ2-7
v_gene: TRBV28
CDR3aa: CASSLQLDRGREQYF
CDR3nt: TGTGCCAGCAGTTTACAGTTGGACAGGGGTAGAGAGCAGTACTTC

d_gene: TRBD1
abundance: few
j_gene: TRBJ1-4
v_gene: TRBV5-1
CDR3aa: CASRHPRDRDPTNEKLFF
CDR3nt: TGCGCCAGCAGGCATCCCCGGGACAGGGATCCAACTAATGAAAAACTGTTTTTT

d_gene: NA
abundance: NA
j_gene: TRBJ2-1
v_gene: TRBV5-1
CDR3aa: CASSLGQGAFF
CDR3nt: TGCGCCAGCAGCTTGGGTCAGGGAGCGTTCTTC

d_gene: NA
abundance: NA
j_gene: TRBJ2-3
v_gene: TRBV11-2
CDR3aa: CASSSRWAGVTDTQYF
CDR3nt: TGTGCCAGCAGCTCCCGCTGGGCCGGGGTCACAGATACGCAGTATTTT

d_gene: TRBD1
abundance: NA
j_gene: TRBJ2-6
v_gene: TRBV20-1
CDR3aa: CSARTGGKAGANVLTF
CDR3nt: TGCAGTGCTCGTACAGGGGGGAAAGCTGGGGCCAACGTCCTGACTTTC

d_gene: TRBD1
abundance: NA
j_gene: TRBJ2-2
v_gene: TRBV4-1
CDR3aa: CASSQDPGTGATGELFF
CDR3nt: TGCGCCAGCAGCCAAGATCCAGGGACAGGGGCCACCGGGGAGCTGTTTTTT

d_gene: NA
abundance: NA
j_gene: TRBJ2-3
v_gene: TRBV30
CDR3aa: CAWSGLADDTDTQYF
CDR3nt: TGTGCCTGGAGTGGATTAGCGGATGACACAGATACGCAGTATTTT

d_gene: NA
abundance: NA
j_gene: TRBJ1-2
v_gene: TRBV5-4
CDR3aa: CASSLETRVDYGYTF
CDR3nt: TGTGCCAGCAGCTTGGAGACCAGGGTGGACTATGGCTACACCTTC